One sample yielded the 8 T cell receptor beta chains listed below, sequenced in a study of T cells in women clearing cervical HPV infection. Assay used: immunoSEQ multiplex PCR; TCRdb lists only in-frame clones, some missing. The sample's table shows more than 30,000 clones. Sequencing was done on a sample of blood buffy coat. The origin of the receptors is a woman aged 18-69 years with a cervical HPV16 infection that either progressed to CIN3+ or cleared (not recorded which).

The part of the CDR3 DNA that was read is TGTGCCACCAGGGGGAAGGGGTTCTACAATGAG. Encoded protein: CATRGKGFYNE. The CDR3 in full is CATRGKGFYNEQFF. V and J are TRBV15 and TRBJ2-1; D may be TRBD1 (5 bases). The read terminates 3 residues ahead of where the CDR3 ends, so the germline J gene completes it. Trimming took 6 bases from V and 3 from J, leaving 12 bases between them. The CDR3 is 14 amino acids. Looked up from germline, CDR1 is LNHNV and CDR2 is YYDKDF (reference sequence).

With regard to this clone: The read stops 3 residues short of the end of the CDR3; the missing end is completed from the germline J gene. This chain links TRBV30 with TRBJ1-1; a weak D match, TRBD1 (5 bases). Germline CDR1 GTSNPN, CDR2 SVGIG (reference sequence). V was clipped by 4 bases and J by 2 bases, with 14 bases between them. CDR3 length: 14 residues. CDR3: CAWKSSDSNTEAFF. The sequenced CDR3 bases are TGTGCCTGGAAAAGTTCAGACAGTAACACTGAA. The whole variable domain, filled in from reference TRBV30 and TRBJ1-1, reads SQTIHQWPATLVQPVGSPLSLECTVEGTSNPNLYWYRQAAGRGLQLLFYSVGIGQISSEVPQNLSASRPQDRQFILSSKKLLLSDSGFYLCAWKSSDSNTEAFFGQGTRLTVV.

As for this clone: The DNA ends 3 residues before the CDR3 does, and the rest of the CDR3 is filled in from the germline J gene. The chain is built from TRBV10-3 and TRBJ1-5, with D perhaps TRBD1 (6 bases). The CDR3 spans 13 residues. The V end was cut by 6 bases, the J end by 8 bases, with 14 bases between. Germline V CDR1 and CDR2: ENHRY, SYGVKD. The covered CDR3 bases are TGTGCCATCAGCCCGTGGGGGCGGGAGCCC. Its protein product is CAISPWGREP. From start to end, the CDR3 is CAISPWGREPQHF.

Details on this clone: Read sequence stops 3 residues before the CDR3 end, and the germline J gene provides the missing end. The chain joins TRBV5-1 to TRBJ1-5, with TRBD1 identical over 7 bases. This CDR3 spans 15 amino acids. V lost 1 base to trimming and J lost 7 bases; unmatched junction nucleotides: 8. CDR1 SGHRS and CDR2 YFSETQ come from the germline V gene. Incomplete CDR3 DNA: TGCGCCAGCAGCTTGACCGGGACAGAAGCGCAGCCC. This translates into CASSLTGTEAQP. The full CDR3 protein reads CASSLTGTEAQPQHF. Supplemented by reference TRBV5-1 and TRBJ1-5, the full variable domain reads KAGVTQTPRYLIKTRGQQVTLSCSPISGHRSVSWYQQTPGQGLQFLFEYFSETQRNKGNFPGRFSGRQFSNSRSEMNVSTLELGDSALYLCASSLTGTEAQPQHFGDGTRLSIL.

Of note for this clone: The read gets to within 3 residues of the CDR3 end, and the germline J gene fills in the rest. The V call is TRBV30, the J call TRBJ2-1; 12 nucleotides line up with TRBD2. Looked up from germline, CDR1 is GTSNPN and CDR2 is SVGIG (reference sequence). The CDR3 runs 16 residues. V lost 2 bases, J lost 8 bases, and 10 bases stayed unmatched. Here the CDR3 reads CAWSYGTSGLVDEQFF. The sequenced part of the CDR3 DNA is TGTGCCTGGAGTTATGGGACTAGCGGGCTAGTAGATGAG. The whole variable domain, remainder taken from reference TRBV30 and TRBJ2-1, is SQTIHQWPATLVQPVGSPLSLECTVEGTSNPNLYWYRQAAGRGLQLLFYSVGIGQISSEVPQNLSASRPQDRQFILSSKKLLLSDSGFYLCAWSYGTSGLVDEQFFGPGTRLTVL.

The sequenced CDR3 bases are TGTGCCAGCAGCCCAGGACAGACCTTTAATTCACCA. This translates into CASSPGQTFNSP. The entire CDR3 protein reads CASSPGQTFNSPLFF. This chain joins TRBV7-9 and TRBJ1-4; D is possibly TRBD1 (6 bases). The DNA ends 3 residues before the CDR3 does, and the rest of the CDR3 is filled in from the germline J gene. The germline CDR1 and CDR2 sequences are SEHNR and FQNEAQ (reference sequence). This CDR3 is 15 amino acids long.

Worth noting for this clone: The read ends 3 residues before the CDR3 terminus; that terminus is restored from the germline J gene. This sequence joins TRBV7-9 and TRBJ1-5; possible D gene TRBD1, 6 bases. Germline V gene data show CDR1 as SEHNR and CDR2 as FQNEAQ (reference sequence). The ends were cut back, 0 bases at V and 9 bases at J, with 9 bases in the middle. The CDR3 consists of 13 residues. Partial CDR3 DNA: TGTGCCAGCAGCTTAGCCAGGGGTTCGCCC. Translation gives CASSLARGSP. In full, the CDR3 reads CASSLARGSPQHF.

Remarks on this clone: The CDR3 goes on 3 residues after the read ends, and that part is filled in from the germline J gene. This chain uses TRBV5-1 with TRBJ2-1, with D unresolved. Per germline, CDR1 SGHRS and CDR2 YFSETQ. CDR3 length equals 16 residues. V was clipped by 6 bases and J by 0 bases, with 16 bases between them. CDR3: CASTAGSSPSYNEQFF. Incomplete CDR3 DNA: TGCGCCAGCACCGCCGGGTCTAGTCCCTCCTACAATGAG.